The next 20 T cell receptor beta chains were all read from a single sample in a study of blood T cell repertoires in COVID-19. Profiled with immunoSEQ multiplex PCR; TCRdb holds only in-frame clones, not every one. Of under 200,000 clones in the sample, about 85% were seen once. The sample was peripheral blood. Receptors were obtained from a woman aged 80 or over with acute or convalescent COVID-19.

CDR3 loop: CASSLDRAGNTIYF. Here the CDR3 DNA reads TGTGCCAGCAGCTTGGACAGGGCTGGAAACACCATATATTTT. This chain joins TRBV5-4 and TRBJ1-3; D might be TRBD1 (6 bases). V was clipped by 0 bases and J by 2 bases, with 6 bases between them. Germline loops: CDR1 SGHNT, CDR2 YYREEE (reference sequence). This CDR3 has 14 amino acids.

The rearrangement joins TRBV6-5 to TRBJ2-2, with 8 bases matching TRBD2. Germline CDR1 reads MNHEY; CDR2 reads SVGAGI. The CDR3 is made up of 15 amino acids. V was pared by 7 bases and J by 0 bases, with 4 bases of the junction left unmatched. In DNA form, the CDR3 reads TGTGCCAGCAAAATAGCGGGGACGAACACCGGGGAGCTGTTTTTT. It encodes CASKIAGTNTGELFF.

CDR3 protein: CSGGQHMNTEAFF. As DNA, the CDR3 is TGCAGCGGGGGACAGCATATGAACACTGAAGCTTTCTTT. The rearrangement uses TRBV29-1 and TRBJ1-1, with 7 bases identical to TRBD1. Trimming cost V 7 bases and J 0 bases; bases outside gene matches: 5. Per the germline V gene, CDR1 is SQVTM and CDR2 is ANQGSEA. The CDR3 is 13 amino acids.

The CDR3 coding sequence is TGTGCCAGCAGTTCTAGACAGGCCTCACCCCTCCACTTT. Its protein product is CASSSRQASPLHF. V usage is TRBV27 and J usage is TRBJ1-6; a possible D gene is TRBD1 (6 bases). Trimming shortened V by 4 bases and J by 10 bases, and 11 bases separated the two germline ends. The CDR3 is made up of 13 amino acids. Germline assignment: CDR1 MNHEY and CDR2 SMNVEV (reference sequence).

The chain is built from TRBV4-3 and TRBJ2-7; D is unclear. V lost 3 bases and J lost 5, with 11 bases in between. The CDR3 is 13 residues long. Germline CDR1 and CDR2: LGHNA and YSLEER. The CDR3 sequence: CASSQFGLDEQYF. The CDR3 DNA sequence: TGCGCCAGCAGCCAGTTCGGGTTAGACGAGCAGTACTTC.

The J gene is TRBJ1-5, the V gene TRBV7-2; no clear D gene. V was cut by 3 bases and J by 6 bases, with 18 bases left in between. CDR1 and CDR2 from the germline V gene are SGHTA and FQGNSA. This CDR3 contains 16 residues. The CDR3: CASSLYQPSAGQPQHF. The CDR3 region has the DNA TGTGCCAGCAGCTTGTATCAACCTTCAGCAGGTCAGCCCCAGCATTTT.

V is TRBV9 and J is TRBJ1-2, with D tentatively TRBD1 (5 bases). With 0 bases removed from V and 6 bases from J, the gap between germline ends came to 15 bases. The germline gives CDR1 SGDLS, CDR2 YYNGEE. The CDR3 totals 15 residues. For the CDR3, the DNA is TGTGCCAGCAGCGTAGGGCAGGGAGGTGTCAATGGCTACACCTTC. Amino acid sequence: CASSVGQGGVNGYTF.

As regards this clone: Sequence at one end of the junction differs from germline and may be a read error. The chain combines TRBV5-4 with TRBJ1-6, with D possibly matching TRBD1 (6 bases). The CDR3 totals 14 residues. Germline V gene lookup returns CDR1 SGHNT and CDR2 YYREEE (reference sequence). The CDR3 DNA sequence: TGTGCCAGCAGCCGGGGGGCAGCGGATTCTCCCCTCCACTTT. It is translated as CASSRGAADSPLHF. Variable domain in full (rest from reference TRBV5-4 and TRBJ1-6): ETGVTQSPTHLIKTRGQQVTLRCSSQSGHNTVSWYQQALGQGPQFIFQYYREEENGRGNFPPRFSGLQFPNYSSELNVNALELDDSALYLCASSRGAADSPLHFGNGTRLTVT.

This chain connects TRBV4-3 to TRBJ1-4; 8 bases line up with TRBD1. Per the germline V gene, CDR1 is LGHNA and CDR2 is YSLEER. CDR3 length: 17 residues. With V trimmed by 0 bases and J by 7 bases, 10 bases remained unmatched. The CDR3 sequence is CASSQEPPGGAGEKLFF. In DNA, the CDR3 is TGCGCCAGCAGCCAAGAGCCCCCAGGGGGCGCCGGTGAAAAACTGTTTTTT.

The V and J genes are TRBV3-1 (or the pseudogene TRBV3-2) and TRBJ2-3, with 11 bases that match TRBD2. Germline CDR1 and CDR2: LGHDT and YNNKEL (reference sequence). The CDR3 sequence is 15 residues long. J gave up 6 bases and V 4 bases, and 6 bases lay outside the gene matches. DNA for the CDR3: TGTGCCAGCAGCCGATTAGCGGGGGGGGTGGATACGCAGTATTTT. Encoded protein: CASSRLAGGVDTQYF.

There are a few counts of this clone. The chain carries TRBV5-1 and TRBJ1-1; 7 bases align to TRBD1. Germline V gene lookup returns CDR1 SGHRS and CDR2 YFSETQ. V was pared by 4 bases and J by 0 bases, with 9 bases of the junction left unmatched. The CDR3 covers 16 residues. The DNA of the CDR3 is TGCGCCAGCAGCCTCGCGACAGGGACCATGAACACTGAAGCTTTCTTT. This sequence encodes CASSLATGTMNTEAFF.

The chain has TRBV11-3 and TRBJ2-3; 11 nucleotides align to TRBD2. The CDR3 length is 15 residues. The ends lost 8 bases at V and 3 bases at J; junction bases unmatched: 7. The germline CDR1 and CDR2 sequences are SGHNT and YENEEA. The CDR3 is CASGVAGGRTDTQYF. The DNA of the CDR3 is TGTGCCAGCGGGGTAGCGGGGGGGCGGACAGATACGCAGTATTTT.

The rearrangement uses TRBV7-7 and TRBJ2-5, with 10 bases aligning to TRBD1. The CDR3 covers 14 residues. Germline trimming cut 3 bases from V and 5 bases from J; bases unmatched to any gene: 3. Germline V gene sequence: CDR1 SSHAT, CDR2 FNYEAQ (reference sequence). The CDR3 reads CASSFDRGRETQYF. The CDR3 region has the DNA TGTGCCAGCAGCTTCGACAGGGGGCGGGAGACCCAGTACTTC.

The CDR3 reads CAWSERSEPQHF. The CDR3 DNA is TGTGCCTGGAGTGAGAGGTCAGAGCCCCAGCATTTT. This chain uses TRBV30 with TRBJ1-5; D remains ambiguous. The ends were cut back, 1 base at V and 8 bases at J, with 9 bases in the middle. The CDR3 sequence is 12 residues long. From germline, CDR1 is GTSNPN and CDR2 SVGIG (reference sequence).

V is TRBV5-6 and J is TRBJ1-1; D uncertain. V lost 0 bases and J lost 1, with 13 bases in between. This CDR3 spans 16 amino acids. The germline CDR1 and CDR2 sequences are SGHDT and YYEEEE. In DNA, the CDR3 is TGTGCCAGCAGCTTGGGTTTCCGCAGGCAGAACACTGAAGCTTTCTTT. Translating gives CASSLGFRRQNTEAFF.

The chain recombines TRBV3-1 (or the pseudogene TRBV3-2) with TRBJ1-2; D is unresolved. V was shortened by 4 bases and J by 2 bases, with 5 bases between the two germline ends. This CDR3 spans 12 amino acids. Germline assignment: CDR1 LGHDT and CDR2 YNNKEL (reference sequence). CDR3 residues: CASSLVNYGYTF. CDR3 nucleotide sequence: TGTGCCAGCAGCCTAGTAAACTATGGCTACACCTTC.

The V gene is TRBV12-3 or TRBV12-4, the J gene TRBJ1-1; the match to TRBD1 covers 9 bases. CDR3 size: 13 residues. Trimming took 6 bases from V and 6 from J; bases not matched to a gene: 5. The CDR3 DNA reads TGTGCCAGCAGGCTACAGGGGGCAGCTGAAGCTTTCTTT. Translating gives CASRLQGAAEAFF.

The CDR3 region has the DNA TGTGCCAGCAGCTTAGAAGGGACACCCTATGGCTACACCTTC. Encoded protein: CASSLEGTPYGYTF. The chain has TRBV11-2 and TRBJ1-2; D may be TRBD1 (6 bases). The CDR3 loop spans 14 amino acids. The germline V gene has CDR1 SGHAT and CDR2 FQNNGV. The germline V and J ends were trimmed by 0 bases and 4 bases, with 9 bases remaining between them.

The V and J genes are TRBV5-1 and TRBJ2-4, with D possibly TRBD1 on 5 matching bases. With 4 bases removed from V and 0 bases from J, the gap between germline ends came to 11 bases. CDR3 length: 15 residues. Germline-derived CDR1 and CDR2 are SGHRS and YFSETQ. The CDR3 loop reads CASSERQLAKNIQYF. As DNA, the CDR3 is TGCGCCAGCAGCGAGCGACAGCTAGCCAAAAACATTCAGTACTTC.

V usage is TRBV7-8 and J usage is TRBJ2-7, with D hard to call. Germline CDR1 SGHVS, CDR2 FQNEAQ. V was cut by 3 bases and J by 7 bases, with 13 bases left in between. The CDR3 extends over 13 amino acids. The CDR3 sequence: CASSLSQPWEQYF. The CDR3 bases are TGTGCCAGCAGCTTGTCACAGCCATGGGAGCAGTACTTC.